This entry features one TCR beta chain sequence. The entry originates in a study of blood T cells in healthy people across ages. CDR3 length equals 16 residues. CDR1 is MDHEN and CDR2 is SYDVKM in the germline V gene. Trimming shortened V by 5 bases and J by 2 bases, and 16 bases separated the two germline ends. Together with a sample-barcoded 5' primer, a J-beta primer mix was included in a second PCR lasting about 6 to 11 cycles. TCRdb re-derived calls from the 5' RACE reads in MiXCR, one entry per CDR3 protein. The table records some 850,000 distinct CDR3 sequences, roughly 24% of them present only once. These data were likewise used in another study, on T cells of mothers and their children.

The sequenced sample consisted of blood. This chain links TRBV28 with TRBJ1-3; no definite D call. The TCR originated in a boy between 5 and 17 years old in good health. CDR3 DNA sequence: TGTGCCAGCAGTGGAGGGAGCAGGTTTGCTGGAAACACCATATATTTT. It is translated as CASSGGSRFAGNTIYF.